Each of the 25 T cell receptor beta chains below was sequenced from the same sample in a study of blood T cell repertoires in COVID-19. The data were produced by immunoSEQ multiplex PCR, yet TCRdb's version contains in-frame clones alone and is incomplete. Of 350,000 to 500,000 clones in the sample, around nine tenths were seen once. Sample: PBMCs or T cells enriched from blood (not recorded which). The receptors stem from a woman aged 18 to 35 who had been exposed to COVID-19.

This chain links TRBV5-6 with TRBJ1-4; perhaps TRBD1 as D (5 bases). The CDR3 consists of 13 residues. Germline V gene data show CDR1 as SGHDT and CDR2 as YYEEEE. Trimming took off 2 bases at V and 8 bases at J, with 10 bases between the two ends. The CDR3 coding sequence is TGTGCCAGCAGCTTAGGGGTAGAAGAAAAACTGTTTTTT. Protein sequence: CASSLGVEEKLFF.

CDR3 sequence reads: CASPSGTDEPYGYTF. In DNA, the CDR3 is TGCGCCAGCCCTTCCGGGACAGACGAACCCTATGGCTACACCTTC. The chain joins TRBV23-1 to TRBJ1-2; 7 nucleotides align to TRBD1. TRBV23-1 is noted as an ORF with a role that remains uncertain. This CDR3 contains 15 residues. V gave up 8 bases and J gave up 4 bases; unmatched junction bases: 13.

The chain uses TRBV7-8 and TRBJ2-7, with D perhaps TRBD2 (6 bases). This CDR3 contains 15 residues. V gave up 6 bases and J gave up 6 bases, with 21 bases separating them. Looked up from germline, CDR1 is SGHVS and CDR2 is FQNEAQ. The DNA for the CDR3 is TGTGCCAGCAGAATAGGAGGGAGGATCCGGTCCGAGCAGTACTTC. It translates to CASRIGGRIRSEQYF. Filled out from reference TRBV7-8 and TRBJ2-7, the complete variable domain reads GAGVSQSPRYKVAKRGQDVALRCDPISGHVSLFWYQQALGQGPEFLTYFQNEAQLDKSGLPSDRFFAERPEGSVSTLKIQRTQQEDSAVYLCASRIGGRIRSEQYFGPGTRLTVT.

The chain is built from TRBV7-9 and TRBJ2-7; 9 nucleotides match TRBD2. The CDR3 runs to 15 residues. After removal of 4 bases from V and 2 bases from J, the junction contained 6 bases not matched to a gene. The germline V gene encodes CDR1 SEHNR and CDR2 FQNEAQ (reference sequence). CDR3 DNA: TGTGCCAGCAGCTCTAGCGGGGTCCCAACCTACGAGCAGTACTTC. It encodes CASSSSGVPTYEQYF.

CDR3 nucleotides: TGTGCCAGCAGGGCCCCAGACAGGGATTACGAGCAGTACTTC. Protein: CASRAPDRDYEQYF. The chain recombines TRBV2 with TRBJ2-7; 7 bases match TRBD1. Germline-derived CDR1 and CDR2 are SNHLY and FYNNEI. The ends lost 6 bases at V and 4 bases at J; junction bases unmatched: 9. The CDR3 has 14 amino acids. The full variable domain, in which reference TRBV2 and TRBJ2-7 provide the parts outside the CDR3, is EPEVTQTPSHQVTQMGQEVILRCVPISNHLYFYWYRQILGQKVEFLVSFYNNEISEKSEIFDDQFSVERPDGSNFTLKIRSTKLEDSAMYFCASRAPDRDYEQYFGPGTRLTVT.

The chain uses TRBV5-6 and TRBJ2-7; 11 bases line up with TRBD1. The CDR3 consists of 15 residues. J was trimmed by 3 bases and V by 4 bases; bases with no gene match: 6. Germline V gene lookup returns CDR1 SGHDT and CDR2 YYEEEE. The CDR3 is CASSGGQGAIYEQYF. The CDR3 DNA is TGTGCCAGCAGCGGCGGACAGGGGGCTATCTACGAGCAGTACTTC.

The rearrangement links TRBV29-1 to TRBJ1-2; no definite D call. Trimming removed 5 bases at V and 7 bases at J, with 5 bases between. The CDR3 covers 9 residues. Looked up from germline, CDR1 is SQVTM and CDR2 is ANQGSEA. The CDR3 DNA sequence: TGCAGCGTTCCTCCTGGCTACACCTTC. It encodes CSVPPGYTF.

This chain uses TRBV5-4 with TRBJ1-6; D might be TRBD1 (6 bases). This CDR3 contains 16 residues. V lost 2 bases and J lost 5, with 14 bases in between. CDR1 is SGHNT, CDR2 YYREEE, per germline (reference sequence). The CDR3 DNA reads TGTGCCAGCAGCTTAAGCAGGGGTGACAATAATTCACCCCTCCACTTT. Amino acid sequence: CASSLSRGDNNSPLHF. Full variable domain (remainder filled in from reference TRBV5-4 and TRBJ1-6): ETGVTQSPTHLIKTRGQQVTLRCSSQSGHNTVSWYQQALGQGPQFIFQYYREEENGRGNFPPRFSGLQFPNYSSELNVNALELDDSALYLCASSLSRGDNNSPLHFGNGTRLTVT.

V and J are TRBV11-1 and TRBJ2-1; 12 nucleotides align to TRBD2. In germline, CDR1 is SGHAT, CDR2 FQDESV (reference sequence). The CDR3 contains 16 residues. Unmatched junction bases numbered 7, after V lost 7 bases and J lost 3 bases. The CDR3 reads CASTRLAGAIYNEQFF. The CDR3 DNA reads TGTGCCAGCACCCGACTAGCGGGAGCGATCTACAATGAGCAGTTCTTC.

On this clone: Distinct nucleotide sequences in the sample also encode this CDR3. The rearrangement uses TRBV27 and TRBJ1-5; 9 bases map to TRBD1. The J segment lost 4 bases and the V segment lost 6 bases, leaving 1 base of the junction unmatched. This CDR3 is 13 amino acids long. Germline V gene sequence: CDR1 MNHEY, CDR2 SMNVEV (reference sequence). Here the CDR3 DNA reads TGTGCCAGCAGGGGACAGGGAAATCAGCCCCAGCATTTT. It translates to CASRGQGNQPQHF.

The chain has TRBV28 and TRBJ2-7, with 12 bases that match TRBD2. Germline trimming cut 5 bases from V and 6 bases from J; bases unmatched to any gene: 8. The germline V gene has CDR1 MDHEN and CDR2 SYDVKM. The CDR3 consists of 15 residues. The CDR3 DNA reads TGTGCCAGCAGTGACCTAGCGGGAGGGCTCGGCGAGCAGTACTTC. Protein product: CASSDLAGGLGEQYF.

For the CDR3, the DNA is TGTGCCAGCAGTCAGAGAGGCCCCTATAATTCACCCCTCCACTTT. It translates to CASSQRGPYNSPLHF. The rearrangement uses TRBV27 and TRBJ1-6; D uncertain. Germline V CDR1 and CDR2: MNHEY, SMNVEV (reference sequence). The CDR3 extends over 15 amino acids. V was trimmed by 5 bases and J by 2 bases, leaving 10 bases between them.

The CDR3 nucleotides are TGTGCCAGCAGTTACTCACGGAGTCCGATCGGCCTCCACTTT. Its translation: CASSYSRSPIGLHF. J is TRBJ1-6 and V is TRBV6-5; D not certain. V was cut by 0 bases and J by 15 bases, with 15 bases left in between. The germline V gene encodes CDR1 MNHEY and CDR2 SVGAGI. This CDR3 comprises 14 residues.

This sequence joins TRBV9 and TRBJ2-5, with a weak D call TRBD2 (5 bases). The V and J ends lost 0 bases and 5 bases respectively, with 5 bases between them. Germline CDR1 SGDLS, CDR2 YYNGEE. This CDR3 has 12 amino acids. DNA of the CDR3: TGTGCCAGCAGCGTAGGGGAGGAGACCCAGTACTTC. Amino acids: CASSVGEETQYF.

The chain has TRBV21-1 and TRBJ2-4; the D call of TRBD2 is as the table states it, not checked on the DNA. TRBV21-1 has pseudogene status. CDR3 length equals 14 residues. The CDR3: CASSKVEGLDIQYF. The DNA for the CDR3 is TGTGCCAGCAGCAAAGTTGAGGGTTTGGACATTCAGTACTTC.

This chain uses TRBV12-3 or TRBV12-4 with TRBJ2-4; D may be TRBD2 (5 bases). With 3 bases removed from V and 8 bases from J, the gap between germline ends came to 8 bases. The CDR3 extends over 12 amino acids. The CDR3 loop is CASSFGDHIQYF. CDR3 bases: TGTGCCAGCAGTTTCGGGGATCACATTCAGTACTTC.

The chain is built from TRBV7-6 and TRBJ2-1, with a possible D match to TRBD2 (6 bases). V lost 3 bases and J lost 4, with 7 bases in between. This CDR3 region has 13 residues. CDR1 is SGHVS, CDR2 FNYEAQ, per germline. CDR3 sequence reads: CASSLGLYNEQFF. The DNA for the CDR3 is TGTGCCAGCAGCTTGGGACTTTACAATGAGCAGTTCTTC.

The gene calls are TRBV6-4 and TRBJ2-3, with 7 bases aligning to TRBD2. The V gene's germline CDR1 is MRHNA and CDR2 SNTAGT. The CDR3 runs 15 residues. V was clipped by 0 bases and J by 5 bases; unmatched bases: 5. The CDR3 spells CASSDSSGTVDTQYF. DNA for the CDR3: TGTGCCAGCAGTGACTCGAGCGGGACGGTAGATACGCAGTATTTT.

The CDR3 nucleotides are TGTGCCAGCAGCTTAGGACAGGGGGCAAGTAGTGAAAAACTGTTTTTT. This translates into CASSLGQGASSEKLFF. V usage is TRBV7-9 and J usage is TRBJ1-4, with 10 positions matching TRBD1. Germline CDR1 is SEHNR and CDR2 is FQNEAQ (reference sequence). This CDR3 contains 16 residues. The J segment lost 7 bases and the V segment lost 1 base, leaving 6 bases of the junction unmatched.

This chain connects TRBV2 to TRBJ2-3; tentative D call: TRBD1 (7 bases). The CDR3 is 15 amino acids. Germline values: CDR1 SNHLY, CDR2 FYNNEI. The V end was cut by 6 bases, the J end by 1 base, with 14 bases between. The CDR3 loop reads CASRRDSPGTDTQYF. CDR3 nucleotides: TGTGCCAGCAGGCGGGACAGCCCCGGCACAGATACGCAGTATTTT. The full variable domain, rest sourced from reference TRBV2 and TRBJ2-3, is EPEVTQTPSHQVTQMGQEVILRCVPISNHLYFYWYRQILGQKVEFLVSFYNNEISEKSEIFDDQFSVERPDGSNFTLKIRSTKLEDSAMYFCASRRDSPGTDTQYFGPGTRLTVL.

The chain combines TRBV4-1 with TRBJ2-1, with a weak D call TRBD2 (6 bases). Germline V gene lookup returns CDR1 MGHRA and CDR2 YSYEKL. The CDR3 covers 19 residues. V was cut by 0 bases and J by 0 bases, with 18 bases left in between. The CDR3 bases are TGCGCCAGCAGCCAAGATCCAGGAACTAGCTATAGCTCCTACAATGAGCAGTTCTTC. Amino acids: CASSQDPGTSYSSYNEQFF.

The chain joins TRBV6-6 to TRBJ1-5, with 8 bases that match TRBD1. Germline trimming cut 6 bases from V and 1 base from J; bases unmatched to any gene: 2. CDR1 is MNHNY and CDR2 is SVGAGI in the germline V gene (reference sequence). CDR3 size: 14 residues. Written as DNA, the CDR3 is TGTGCCAGCAGCCACAGGGGGAGCAATCAGCCCCAGCATTTT. Its protein product is CASSHRGSNQPQHF.

J is TRBJ1-4 and V is TRBV16; 7 bases line up with TRBD1. Trimming removed 0 bases from V and 7 bases from J; junction bases left unmatched: 2. The CDR3 extends over 14 amino acids. Germline-derived CDR1 and CDR2 are KGHSY and FQNENV. The DNA for the CDR3 is TGTGCCAGCAGCCAATCGACAGGGAGTGAAAAACTGTTTTTT. It translates to CASSQSTGSEKLFF.

V is TRBV27 and J is TRBJ1-1; 7 bases agree with TRBD1. Germline V gives CDR1 MNHEY, CDR2 SMNVEV (reference sequence). V lost 6 bases and J lost 3; bases outside the gene matches: 1. The CDR3 extends over 12 amino acids. The CDR3 sequence is CASRTGYTEAFF. The CDR3, as DNA: TGTGCCAGCAGGACAGGGTACACTGAAGCTTTCTTT.

The chain is built from TRBV28 and TRBJ2-5; D uncertain. With 5 bases removed from V and 5 bases from J, the gap between germline ends came to 9 bases. Germline V gene lookup returns CDR1 MDHEN and CDR2 SYDVKM. The CDR3 spans 12 residues. The CDR3 sequence is CASSESLETQYF. CDR3 coding DNA: TGTGCCAGCAGTGAGTCCTTGGAGACCCAGTACTTC.